This T cell receptor (beta chain) was captured in a study of CD8+ T cells in alopecia areata. The overall study: Treatment ran 6 to 18 months, with 6 months of follow-up afterward. Broader study findings: Sequencing of scalp samples also captures resident alphabeta T cells of normal skin.

Germline V lookup: CDR1 MNHEY, CDR2 SVGAGI. The CDR3 loop spans 15 amino acids. V gave up 6 bases and J gave up 2 bases, with 15 bases separating them. About this clone: Its matching antigen is unknown.

Alopecia areata patients had lesional scalp punch biopsies and peripheral blood taken from them. Investigators isolated RNA and reverse transcribed it into cDNA to act as the sequencing template. The assay was immunoSEQ multiplex PCR, and TCRdb's table has in-frame clones only and misses some. The sample has about 12,000 clones; 56% are singletons. The TCR originated in a human donor with alopecia areata. Specimen: skin. The rearrangement uses TRBV6-5 and TRBJ2-3; D uncertain. The CDR3, as DNA: TGTGCCAGCAGCCTAACGGGCGGTTACACAGATACGCAGTATTTT. It encodes CASSLTGGYTDTQYF.